The 22 T cell receptor beta chains listed next were all sequenced from one sample in a study of T cells in Graves' hyperthyroidism and ophthalmopathy. TCR beta CDR3 sequences were amplified from RNA transcripts. During a first-round RT-PCR of the TCR CDR3, the HTBI primer set was used. TCRdb fed the multiplex PCR reads into MiXCR, producing one record per CDR3 protein. The data show 350,000 to 400,000 distinct CDR3 sequences, 14% to 15% seen once. The sample taken for sequencing was blood. The source of these receptors is a woman in her 30s with Graves' hyperthyroidism.

This clonotype was observed a handful of times. The chain employs TRBV27 and TRBJ2-7, with TRBD2 identical over 11 bases. CDR1 is MNHEY and CDR2 is SMNVEV in the germline V gene (reference sequence). The CDR3 has 13 amino acids. The junction had 1 base not matched to a gene; V was cut back by 5 bases and J by 4 bases. The CDR3 loop reads CASSTSGRYEQYF. DNA of the CDR3: TGTGCCAGCAGTACTAGCGGGAGATACGAGCAGTACTTC.

This chain connects TRBV5-1 to TRBJ2-5; 7 bases fit TRBD1. The CDR3 has 16 amino acids. Unmatched junction bases numbered 9, after V lost 2 bases and J lost 2 bases. Looked up from germline, CDR1 is SGHRS and CDR2 is YFSETQ. The CDR3 region has the DNA TGCGCCAGCAGCTTTTCCGGGACAGCGATTCAAGAGACCCAGTACTTC. Its protein product is CASSFSGTAIQETQYF.

This clonotype has only a few counts. This rearrangement joins TRBV28 to TRBJ1-5, with TRBD1 matching 10 bases. CDR3 length equals 14 residues. Germline CDR1 MDHEN, CDR2 SYDVKM. Trimming cost V 7 bases and J 2 bases; bases outside gene matches: 2. CDR3 nucleotides: TGTGCCAGCATCGGGACAGGGGGCAATCAGCCCCAGCATTTT. Translation: CASIGTGGNQPQHF.

This clonotype was seen ten or more times. This sequence joins TRBV28 and TRBJ2-5; weak D call: TRBD1 (5 bases). Germline V gene data show CDR1 as MDHEN and CDR2 as SYDVKM. V gave up 6 bases and J gave up 1 base, with 18 bases separating them. The CDR3 loop spans 16 amino acids. In nucleotides, the CDR3 is TGTGCCAGCAGCAGGGTCGACAAGCCGATCCAAGAGACCCAGTACTTC. Translation: CASSRVDKPIQETQYF. Based on the CDR3 plus reference TRBV28 and TRBJ2-5, the full variable domain is DVKVTQSSRYLVKRTGEKVFLECVQDMDHENMFWYRQDPGLGLRLIYFSYDVKMKEKGDIPEGYSVSREKKERFSLILESASTNQTSMYLCASSRVDKPIQETQYFGPGTRLLVL.

This clonotype appeared a few times. The rearrangement links TRBV5-1 to TRBJ2-7; D unclear. The CDR3 has 14 residues. The ends were cut back, 1 base at V and 2 bases at J, with 10 bases in the middle. Germline lookup yields CDR1 SGHRS and CDR2 YFSETQ. The CDR3 coding sequence is TGCGCCAGCAGCTTGACCTGGGGTGCCTACGAGCAGTACTTC. Translating gives CASSLTWGAYEQYF.

The rearrangement joins TRBV5-1 to TRBJ2-3; the D gene is possibly TRBD2 (6 bases). CDR3 length: 15 residues. Trimming stripped 3 bases from V and 1 base from J, with 12 bases between. CDR1 SGHRS and CDR2 YFSETQ come from the germline V gene. In DNA form, the CDR3 reads TGCGCCAGCAGCTCGGCCGCGGGACGCACAGATACGCAGTATTTT. Translation: CASSSAAGRTDTQYF.

V usage is TRBV20-1 and J usage is TRBJ1-5; TRBD1 is a possible D gene (5 bases). Germline-derived CDR1 and CDR2 are DFQATT and SNEGSKA (reference sequence). The CDR3 sequence is 16 residues long. The V gene lost 5 bases and the J gene lost 0 bases, with 17 bases spanning the gap. CDR3 in DNA: TGCAGTGCTCGGGCCTCAGTGGGGCATAGCAATCAGCCCCAGCATTTT. Protein: CSARASVGHSNQPQHF.

The chain couples TRBV2 to TRBJ1-1; 10 nucleotides align to TRBD1. Per germline, CDR1 SNHLY and CDR2 FYNNEI. The V and J ends lost 6 bases and 1 base, in that order; junction bases with no gene match: 8. CDR3 length: 16 amino acids. The DNA of the CDR3 is TGTGCCAGCAGCCAGACAGGGGGCGCCGGGAACACTGAAGCTTTCTTT. Protein: CASSQTGGAGNTEAFF.

In this sample, this clonotype turned up many times. The chain has TRBV20-1 and TRBJ1-6; D uncertain. The CDR3 is made up of 15 amino acids. V was clipped by 2 bases and J by 0 bases, with 8 bases between them. CDR1 and CDR2 (germline): DFQATT, SNEGSKA (reference sequence). The CDR3 reads CSARWQSSYNSPLHF. The CDR3 DNA reads TGCAGTGCTAGATGGCAGAGCTCCTATAATTCACCCCTCCACTTT.

This clonotype was recorded a few times. The V call is TRBV27, the J call TRBJ1-4, with unresolved D. Trimming removed 5 bases from V and 10 bases from J, with 11 bases in between. This CDR3 region has 12 residues. Per germline, CDR1 MNHEY and CDR2 SMNVEV (reference sequence). In DNA form, the CDR3 reads TGTGCCAGCAGTCCCATCTCAGGAAAACTGTTTTTT. Encoded protein: CASSPISGKLFF.

This clonotype was counted at least ten times. The chain links TRBV4-1 to TRBJ2-7; D is undetermined. V was clipped by 0 bases and J by 3 bases, with 12 bases between them. CDR1 is MGHRA and CDR2 is YSYEKL in the germline V gene. This CDR3 is 15 amino acids long. CDR3 in amino acids: CASSQDLAAIYEQYF. The CDR3 nucleotides are TGCGCCAGCAGCCAAGATTTGGCAGCGATCTACGAGCAGTACTTC.

This clonotype has a handful of counts. The chain recombines TRBV18 with TRBJ2-2; D may be TRBD1 (6 bases). Trimming took off 3 bases at V and 7 bases at J, with 12 bases between the two ends. Germline lookup yields CDR1 KGHSH and CDR2 LQKENI. The CDR3 has 14 residues. The CDR3 region is CASSPDRRNGELFF. CDR3 DNA sequence: TGTGCCAGCTCACCCGACAGGCGTAACGGGGAGCTGTTTTTT.

Points on this clonotype: The junction shows a germline mismatch at one end, possibly a read error. The chain joins TRBV20-1 to TRBJ1-2; D ambiguous. From germline, CDR1 is DFQATT and CDR2 SNEGSKA (reference sequence). This CDR3 has 14 residues. This CDR3 is CSAREVGVPYGYTF. CDR3 coding DNA: TGCAGTGCCAGAGAGGTCGGGGTTCCCTATGGCTACACCTTC.

Worth noting for this clonotype: The junction does not match germline at one end; this may be a read error. The CDR3: CASSVSGLSIDTQYF. The CDR3 DNA follows: TGTGCCAGCAGCGTCTCCGGACTTAGCATAGATACGCAGTATTTT. This chain joins TRBV9 and TRBJ2-3, with a possible D match to TRBD2 (5 bases). Germline CDR1 is SGDLS and CDR2 is YYNGEE. The CDR3 extends over 15 amino acids.

This clonotype was seen many times. The gene calls are TRBV5-1 and TRBJ1-1; 12 bases agree with TRBD1. The V gene's germline CDR1 is SGHRS and CDR2 YFSETQ. The CDR3 runs 15 residues. J gave up 6 bases and V 3 bases, and 6 bases lay outside the gene matches. This chain's CDR3 is CASSWGQGARAEAFF. The CDR3 nucleotides read TGCGCCAGCAGCTGGGGACAGGGGGCGCGGGCTGAAGCTTTCTTT.

This clonotype was found many times. The V gene is TRBV3-1, the J gene TRBJ1-3; possible D gene TRBD1, 6 bases. From germline, CDR1 is LGHDT and CDR2 YNNKEL (reference sequence). V was clipped by 7 bases and J by 2 bases, with 15 bases between them. The CDR3 loop spans 15 amino acids. The CDR3 reads CASTHDQGPGNTIYF. As DNA, the CDR3 is TGTGCCAGCACTCATGATCAGGGGCCTGGAAACACCATATATTTT.

As to this clonotype: The junction and the germline gene differ at one end; a read error may be behind it. The V and J genes are TRBV9 and TRBJ2-2, with TRBD2 as a possible D gene (5 bases). Germline CDR1 reads SGDLS; CDR2 reads YYNGEE. CDR3 size: 14 residues. The CDR3 nucleotides are TGTGCCAGCAGCGTAGAGGAATGGACCGGGGAGCTGCTTTTT. This codes for CASSVEEWTGELLF.

In its sample, this clonotype was seen many times. The J gene is TRBJ2-7, the V gene TRBV3-1; 8 nucleotides align to TRBD1. Per germline, CDR1 LGHDT and CDR2 YNNKEL (reference sequence). This CDR3 contains 14 residues. Unmatched junction bases numbered 9, after V lost 6 bases and J lost 5 bases. CDR3 bases: TGTGCCAGCAGGAGGACAGGGCTTGGGGACGAGCAGTACTTC. The encoded protein is CASRRTGLGDEQYF.

The sample holds a few counts of this clonotype. Just one base apart from a much larger clone, this may be a read error. V and J are TRBV10-3 and TRBJ2-1; TRBD2 matches at 7 bases. The J call could be wrong; TRBJ2-7 is a better fit for the DNA end. This CDR3 is built from 16 residues. Looked up from germline, CDR1 is ENHRY and CDR2 is SYGVKD. The CDR3 DNA reads as TGTGCCTCCCAAGGGGCTAGCGGCAATTCCTACAATGAGCAGTACTTC. This encodes CASQGASGNSYNEQYF.

The chain has TRBV28 and TRBJ1-3; D possibly corresponds to TRBD1 (6 bases). V shed 3 bases and J shed 2 bases, with 20 bases lying between them. Germline V gives CDR1 MDHEN, CDR2 SYDVKM. This CDR3 spans 18 amino acids. The DNA of the CDR3 is TGTGCCAGCAGTTTCCCCGGGCGTGGGGGGCCAGCTGGAAACACCATATATTTT. Translation: CASSFPGRGGPAGNTIYF.

This clonotype was counted a few times. The rearrangement uses TRBV25-1 and TRBJ2-2; D gene unclear. The length of the CDR3 is 15 residues. CDR1 and CDR2 (germline): MGHDK, SYGVNS. Trimming took 3 bases from V and 0 from J, leaving 8 bases between them. The DNA for the CDR3 is TGTGCCAGCAGTGAGCACACCCCGAACACCGGGGAGCTGTTTTTT. It is translated as CASSEHTPNTGELFF.

At least ten counts were recorded for this clonotype. This chain uses TRBV9 with TRBJ1-1, with TRBD1 matching over 7 bases. The CDR3 spans 15 residues. The germline V gene has CDR1 SGDLS and CDR2 YYNGEE. Trimming cost V 3 bases and J 2 bases; bases outside gene matches: 7. The CDR3 DNA reads TGTGCCAGCAGCGCAGGGACAGCCATTAACACTGAAGCTTTCTTT. This codes for CASSAGTAINTEAFF.